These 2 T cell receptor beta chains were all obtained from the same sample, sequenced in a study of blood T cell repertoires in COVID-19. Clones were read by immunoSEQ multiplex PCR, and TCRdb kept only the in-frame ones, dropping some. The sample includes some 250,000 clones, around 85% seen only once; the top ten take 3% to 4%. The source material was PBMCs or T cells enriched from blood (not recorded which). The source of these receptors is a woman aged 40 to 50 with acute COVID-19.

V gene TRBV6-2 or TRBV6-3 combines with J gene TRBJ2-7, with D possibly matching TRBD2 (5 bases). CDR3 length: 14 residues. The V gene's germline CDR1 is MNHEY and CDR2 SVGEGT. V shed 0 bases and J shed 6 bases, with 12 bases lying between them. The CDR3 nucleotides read TGTGCCAGCAGTTACTCTGCGGTAGCGCGCGAGCAGTACTTC. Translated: CASSYSAVAREQYF.

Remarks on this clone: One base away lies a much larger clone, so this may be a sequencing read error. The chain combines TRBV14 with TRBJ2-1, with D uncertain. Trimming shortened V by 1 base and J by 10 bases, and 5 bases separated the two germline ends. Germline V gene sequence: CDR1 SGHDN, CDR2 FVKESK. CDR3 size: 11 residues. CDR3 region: CASSQGAEQFF. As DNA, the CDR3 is TGTGCCAGCAGCCAAGGGGCAGAGCAGTTCTTC.